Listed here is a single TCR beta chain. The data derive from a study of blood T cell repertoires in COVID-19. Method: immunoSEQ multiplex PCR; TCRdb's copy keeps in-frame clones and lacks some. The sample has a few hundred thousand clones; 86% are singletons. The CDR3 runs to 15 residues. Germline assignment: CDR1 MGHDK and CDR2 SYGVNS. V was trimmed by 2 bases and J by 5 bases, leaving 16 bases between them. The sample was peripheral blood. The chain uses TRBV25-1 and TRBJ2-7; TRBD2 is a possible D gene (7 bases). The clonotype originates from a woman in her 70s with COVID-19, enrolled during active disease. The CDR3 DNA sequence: TGTGCCAGCAGTGAAGGGGGGGGGCGCGGACACGAGCAGTACTTC. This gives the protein CASSEGGGRGHEQYF.